Following are 22 T cell receptor beta chains from one sample sequenced in a study of T cells in Graves' hyperthyroidism and ophthalmopathy. It was RNA transcripts that yielded the amplified TCR beta CDR3 regions. The HTBI primer set was used in a first-round RT-PCR of the TCR CDR3. One entry per CDR3 protein results from TCRdb running MiXCR on the multiplex PCR reads. The sample contains 340,000 or so distinct CDR3 sequences, over 15% of which appear only once. Sequenced input: blood. The receptors originated from a woman aged 45-65 years with Graves' hyperthyroidism.

This clonotype was detected a few times. This chain connects TRBV20-1 to TRBJ1-2; no definite D call. V was cut by 3 bases and J by 3 bases, with 11 bases left in between. Looked up from germline, CDR1 is DFQATT and CDR2 is SNEGSKA (reference sequence). The CDR3 has 13 amino acids. CDR3 loop: CSASGGPYYGYTF. DNA of the CDR3: TGCAGTGCTAGTGGAGGGCCCTACTATGGCTACACCTTC.

J is TRBJ2-3 and V is TRBV14, with D hard to call. Germline assignment: CDR1 SGHDN and CDR2 FVKESK. This CDR3 is built from 12 residues. V was trimmed by 3 bases and J by 9 bases, leaving 10 bases between them. CDR3 bases: TGTGCCAGCAGCCAGAGAGAGGCCACGCAGTATTTT. This codes for CASSQREATQYF. The variable domain in full, with the rest retrieved from reference TRBV14 and TRBJ2-3, is EAGVTQFPSHSVIEKGQTVTLRCDPISGHDNLYWYRRVMGKEIKFLLHFVKESKQDESGMPNNRFLAERTGGTYSTLKVQPAELEDSGVYFCASSQREATQYFGPGTRLTVL.

The J gene is TRBJ2-2, the V gene TRBV5-6, with 12 bases that match TRBD1. The germline CDR1 and CDR2 sequences are SGHDT and YYEEEE. The CDR3 has 16 amino acids. J gave up 6 bases and V 3 bases, and 6 bases lay outside the gene matches. CDR3 in DNA: TGTGCCAGCAGCTCTCTGGGACAGGGGGCGGCCGGGGAGCTGTTTTTT. The encoded protein is CASSSLGQGAAGELFF.

In DNA form, the CDR3 reads TGTGCCAGTAGTACTCGCCTCAAGACAGGGGGCAGTCAGCCCCAGCATTTT. Translated: CASSTRLKTGGSQPQHF. The chain recombines TRBV19 with TRBJ1-5; 10 nucleotides agree with TRBD1. Germline CDR1 and CDR2: LNHDA and SQIVND (reference sequence). V shed 4 bases, J shed 6 bases, and the junction held 12 bases outside the gene matches. The CDR3 covers 17 residues.

Of note for this clonotype: A much larger clonotype is one base distant, so this may be a read error. The CDR3 DNA reads TGTGCCTGGAGTGTGGGCCGGGGCACTGAAGCTTTCTTT. This gives the protein CAWSVGRGTEAFF. J is TRBJ1-1 and V is TRBV30; D uncertain. In germline, CDR1 is GTSNPN, CDR2 SVGIG (reference sequence). V was clipped by 0 bases and J by 4 bases, with 9 bases between them. The CDR3 spans 13 residues.

The genes are TRBV2 and TRBJ2-6; no definite D call. The V end was cut by 10 bases, the J end by 0 bases, with 7 bases between. CDR1 and CDR2 (germline): SNHLY, FYNNEI. This CDR3 spans 13 amino acids. The CDR3 DNA is TGTGCCAAGAGGACCTCTGGGGCCAACGTCCTGACTTTC. It encodes CAKRTSGANVLTF.

The sample holds a few counts of this clonotype. The rearrangement joins TRBV6-1 to TRBJ2-1, with a tentative D call TRBD1 (7 bases). V lost 8 bases, J lost 0 bases, and 14 bases lay in between. This CDR3 contains 15 residues. The germline V gene has CDR1 MNHNS and CDR2 SASEGT. CDR3 in DNA: TGTGCCAGCCAGGGGGGACCCTTCTCCTACAATGAGCAGTTCTTC. Protein: CASQGGPFSYNEQFF.

Many counts were recorded for this clonotype. This sequence joins TRBV18 and TRBJ2-5; D unclear. CDR3 length: 13 amino acids. The germline V gene encodes CDR1 KGHSH and CDR2 LQKENI. Trimming left V 2 bases short and J 5 bases short, with 9 bases between. The CDR3, as DNA: TGTGCCAGCTCACCAGCGTTTAAGGAGACCCAGTACTTC. Translating it yields CASSPAFKETQYF. The entire variable domain, with the rest obtained from reference TRBV18 and TRBJ2-5, is as follows: NAGVMQNPRHLVRRRGQEARLRCSPMKGHSHVYWYRQLPEEGLKFMVYLQKENIIDESGMPKERFSAEFPKEGPSILRIQQVVRGDSAAYFCASSPAFKETQYFGPGTRLLVL.

This clonotype was seen many times. The chain joins TRBV7-3 to TRBJ2-3, with D tentatively TRBD1 (6 bases). V shed 5 bases and J shed 10 bases, with 22 bases lying between them. The germline V gene has CDR1 SGHTA and CDR2 FQGTGA. The CDR3 contains 15 residues. DNA for the CDR3: TGTGCCAGCAGCCCAAGATCTACAGGGATCCTGGCGCAGTATTTT. This codes for CASSPRSTGILAQYF.

The chain links TRBV20-1 to TRBJ1-1; D not certain. Between the trimmed V and J ends, which lost 0 bases and 0 bases, there was a span of 8 bases. CDR1 DFQATT and CDR2 SNEGSKA come from the germline V gene (reference sequence). The CDR3 consists of 14 residues. For the CDR3, the DNA is TGCAGTGCTAGAGAGTCGACGGTGAACACTGAAGCTTTCTTT. It translates to CSARESTVNTEAFF.

The chain couples TRBV7-9 to TRBJ2-2; 7 bases match TRBD1. The CDR3 consists of 13 residues. Germline V CDR1 and CDR2: SEHNR, FQNEAQ (reference sequence). V dropped 11 bases and J dropped 7; count of bases not matched to a gene: 10. In DNA form, the CDR3 reads TGTGCCGTTTCGACAGGGCTGGTCGGGGAGCTGTTTTTT. This translates into CAVSTGLVGELFF.

This clonotype was counted at least ten times. The J gene is TRBJ1-1, the V gene TRBV5-5; D not certain. Looked up from germline, CDR1 is SGHKS and CDR2 is YYEKEE (reference sequence). The CDR3 length is 14 residues. Between the trimmed V and J ends, which lost 0 bases and 5 bases, there was a span of 11 bases. DNA for the CDR3: TGTGCCAGCAGCTTGGGAGTCATGGGGACTGAAGCTTTCTTT. This codes for CASSLGVMGTEAFF.

This clonotype has a handful of counts. This chain links TRBV7-2 with TRBJ2-5; TRBD2 matches 11 bases. The CDR3 is made up of 16 amino acids. The V gene end was trimmed by 2 bases and the J gene end by 1 base; junction bases not matched to a gene: 3. Looked up from germline, CDR1 is SGHTA and CDR2 is FQGNSA. CDR3 sequence reads: CASSLTSGGFQETQYF. The CDR3 DNA follows: TGTGCCAGCAGCTTAACTAGCGGGGGCTTCCAAGAGACCCAGTACTTC.

This clonotype appeared a few times. The chain carries TRBV7-3 and TRBJ2-7, with D possibly being TRBD1 (6 bases). Germline V gives CDR1 SGHTA, CDR2 FQGTGA. This CDR3 region has 13 residues. Between the trimmed V and J ends, which lost 5 bases and 7 bases, there was a span of 15 bases. The CDR3 nucleotides are TGTGCCAGCAGCAAAGGACAGACGGGGGAGCAGTACTTC. This codes for CASSKGQTGEQYF.

This clonotype has a count of ten or more. The chain combines TRBV27 with TRBJ1-1, with a weak D call TRBD1 (5 bases). Trimming removed 2 bases from V and 5 bases from J, with 18 bases in between. The germline CDR1 and CDR2 sequences are MNHEY and SMNVEV (reference sequence). The CDR3 is made up of 16 amino acids. Here the CDR3 DNA reads TGTGCCAGCAGTTTAGGGGGTTATAAAGGTGGTACTGAAGCTTTCTTT. Amino acid sequence: CASSLGGYKGGTEAFF.

V usage is TRBV9 and J usage is TRBJ2-3; TRBD2 matches 10 bases. This CDR3 has 17 amino acids. The germline V gene encodes CDR1 SGDLS and CDR2 YYNGEE. J was trimmed by 6 bases and V by 0 bases; bases with no gene match: 10. DNA for the CDR3: TGTGCCAGCAGCGTAGGAAGCTTGAGCGGGAGGGGGGATACGCAGTATTTT. This sequence encodes CASSVGSLSGRGDTQYF.

This clonotype was seen at least ten times. V gene TRBV5-1 combines with J gene TRBJ2-2; D unclear. Per the germline V gene, CDR1 is SGHRS and CDR2 is YFSETQ. This CDR3 spans 14 amino acids. Trimming shortened V by 5 bases and J by 0 bases, and 8 bases separated the two germline ends. Here the CDR3 reads CASSPRSNTGELFF. CDR3 DNA: TGCGCCAGCAGTCCCCGTTCGAACACCGGGGAGCTGTTTTTT.

At least ten counts were recorded for this clonotype. This chain links TRBV20-1 with TRBJ2-1, with a weak D call TRBD2 (6 bases). V lost 6 bases and J 3 bases, leaving 18 bases between the germline ends. The CDR3 contains 15 residues. Germline CDR1 DFQATT, CDR2 SNEGSKA (reference sequence). In nucleotides, the CDR3 is TGCAGTGCCAGGATCCGGGGGTTGCTCTACAATGAGCAGTTCTTC. Translation gives CSARIRGLLYNEQFF.

This clonotype was counted once. Its ends do not fully match the called genes, so a read error is possible. V is TRBV6-2 or TRBV6-3 and J is TRBJ2-3, with D hard to call. CDR3 size: 13 residues. Germline lookup yields CDR1 MNHEY and CDR2 SVGEGT. Here the CDR3 DNA reads TGTGCCAGCAGTTACTCGACGAGAGATACGCTGTATTTT. Its translation: CASSYSTRDTLYF.

J is TRBJ2-3 and V is TRBV12-3 or TRBV12-4, with 15 bases that match TRBD2. There are 16 residues in the CDR3. The trim removed 4 bases at V and 5 bases at J, leaving 4 bases unmatched. CDR3 nucleotide sequence: TGTGCCAGCAGTTCGCCGGGACTAGCGGGAGGAGATACGCAGTATTTT. This translates into CASSSPGLAGGDTQYF.

The chain joins TRBV20-1 to TRBJ2-2; TRBD1 matches at 9 bases. The CDR3 has 14 residues. CDR1 and CDR2 (germline): DFQATT, SNEGSKA (reference sequence). V lost 3 bases and J lost 7; bases outside the gene matches: 6. The CDR3 sequence: CSARGTGTNGELFF. The CDR3 bases are TGCAGTGCTAGGGGGACAGGGACGAACGGGGAGCTGTTTTTT.

The table lists this clonotype with many counts. This sequence joins TRBV3-1 and TRBJ1-1; TRBD1 is a possible D gene (5 bases). The V end was cut by 1 base, the J end by 7 bases, with 7 bases between. Germline CDR1 is LGHDT and CDR2 is YNNKEL (reference sequence). The CDR3 has 12 amino acids. CDR3 in DNA: TGTGCCAGCAGCCAAGGGGGCAGTGAAGCTTTCTTT. Its protein is CASSQGGSEAFF.